This record looks at one T cell receptor (beta chain) sequence and its context. The antigen this receptor binds is unknown. No clone much larger than this one lies a single base away; base qualities are absent. The source of the sample is a study of T cells in Graves' hyperthyroidism and ophthalmopathy (dated by TCRdb to the late 2010s). About the study as a whole: To identify distinguishing TCR V-J signatures, a discovery cohort of 90 to 100 patients was used, comprising fewer than 45 with Graves' ophthalmopathy and approximately 58 with stable Graves' hyperthyroidism. TCR Vbeta CDR3 sequencing of 130 to 150 peripheral blood samples (fewer than 45 ophthalmopathy, 75 or so hyperthyroidism and about 17 progressor patients) is reported in the paper. Whether ophthalmopathy could be predicted prospectively was tested in an independent validation cohort made up of under 20 hyperthyroidism patients plus 17 patients who later progressed to ophthalmopathy. After blood sampling, hyperthyroidism patients were treated with methimazole at a starting dose of 30 mg daily, and ophthalmopathy patients were treated with high-dose intravenous methylprednisolone. The 75 to 100 discovery patients were randomly divided into training and test sets at a 7:3 ratio. In addition, the study compared T-cell repertoires in thyroid tissue and in blood from roughly six Graves' hyperthyroidism patients. Findings and caveats that apply to the study as a whole: In validation, progression to ophthalmopathy was predicted by the model with 70.59% sensitivity and nearly 75% specificity, a median of roughly 6 months before onset. A model built on a 13 V-J signature distinguished ophthalmopathy from stable hyperthyroidism, reaching 87.88% sensitivity and around 81% specificity in cross-validation and 80%/75% in testing. Most expanded thyroid clonotypes (frequency above 0.001) were also detected in blood, suggesting blood repertoires may reflect thyroid immune responses. No statistical method was used to fix the sample size in advance, and group allocation was not hidden from the investigators.

TCR beta CDR3 regions were amplified from RNA transcripts. The first round of RT-PCR for the TCR CDR3 was performed with the HTBI primer set and the Qiagen OneStep RT-PCR kit. A second multiplex PCR round built the libraries, followed by size selection and purification. Sequencing of the libraries was done on an Illumina HiSeq2000 using paired-end 100 bp reads. Regarding the original processing steps: SOAPnuke was used to process the raw data, throwing out any read that contained adapters or uncalled bases, had a mean Phred below 15, or lacked an exact constant-primer or identifier match. High-quality paired reads were merged with COPE v1.2.5, and unique nucleotide sequences were defined as clonotypes. Clonotypes were aligned to IMGT TRBV, TRBD and TRBJ reference segments using MiTCR v1.1. Only V-J combinations with frequency above 0.0001, covering 99% to 99.2% of repertoires, were analysed. The TCS score was defined as the ratio of F50 (clonal expansion) to E x V (chaos), calculated using BLOSUM62-based TCRdist between CDR3 peptides within each V-J. Welch's t-statistics and random forest reduced roughly 500 V-J features to roughly 13, which were used in a naive Bayes classifier (R e1071). The Morisita-Horn index was used to measure how similar the thyroid and blood repertoires were. In-frame beta chains were kept once TCRdb had trimmed the public reads at Q25 with fastp and called clones with MiXCR. Rows with one shared CDR3 protein collapse into an entry with the most common genes and DNA. It is TCRdb's table, rather than the study itself, that gives the V and J calls and clone size. For this sample there are 550,000 to 700,000 distinct CDR3 sequences; around 46% appear just once. Of the sample, around 20% is held by the ten largest clones.

Exclusion was applied to patients with uncontrolled infections, other autoimmune diseases, pregnancy or lactation. Diagnoses relied on clinical symptoms, serum thyroxine and TRAb, thyroid ultrasound and orbital computed tomography. Total RNA was extracted using Trizol reagent, and RNA quality was assessed on an Agilent 2100 Bioanalyzer. The receptor was derived from an adult woman with Graves' disease, either hyperthyroidism or ophthalmopathy (not recorded which). Sequenced material: peripheral blood or thyroid tissue (not recorded which).

The sequence in DNA is TGTGCCAGCAGTGACTCGACGGGGGACAGCGAAGCTTTCTTT. It translates to CASSDSTGDSEAFF. The V gene is TRBV6-4 and the J gene is TRBJ1-1, and 7 junctional nucleotides match TRBD1. The CDR3 numbers 14 residues from cysteine through phenylalanine. The sequence is cut down to CDR3 DNA, 42 bases in frame from base 1. For this chain, trimming is 0 bases at the V end and 8 bases at the J end, and the number of junction bases without a gene match is 6. Based on the germline V gene, the CDR1 and CDR2 sequences are MRHNA and SNTAGT.